This TCR beta chain is drawn from a study of control samples from healthy donors and cancer patients. This clone has just a few counts. The CDR3 extends over 19 amino acids. Germline trimming cut 0 bases from V and 7 bases from J; bases unmatched to any gene: 15. Germline loops: CDR1 SGHTS, CDR2 YDEGEE. Here immunoSEQ multiplex PCR was the method, and the copy in TCRdb shows in-frame clones only, minus some. The repertoire holds some 150,000 clones, with over 90% as singletons. Specimen: blood. The chain joins TRBV5-8 to TRBJ2-7, with 14 bases fitting TRBD2. The sequence derives from a man aged 50-60 years in good health. CDR3 loop: CASSLDPDETSGRAREQYF. Written as DNA, the CDR3 is TGTGCCAGCAGCTTGGACCCAGACGAGACTAGCGGGAGGGCCAGAGAGCAGTACTTC.